What follows is one T cell receptor (beta chain) and its context. Antigen unknown. This sample was included in a study of cytomegalovirus exposure and HLA in healthy donors. Study in general: Earlier, almost 120 million unique TCR beta sequences were recovered from around 200 million T cells by an analysis. General observations from the study: An analysis was carried out later, and it reportedly showed fewer N-insertions in an Asian-associated ancestry cluster than the approximately 700-donor mean. Across donors, sequencing depth was assumed by presence/absence analyses to be roughly uniform.

The CDR3 runs 13 residues. Use of 60 Vbeta and 13 Jbeta primers characterized the PCR. Using immunoSEQ multiplex PCR, the repertoire was profiled, and TCRdb retains in-frame clones only, with some absent. This sample has more than 140,000 clones, with 55% to 70% found just once. This rearrangement joins TRBV21-1 to TRBJ1-4. TRBV21-1 corresponds to a pseudogene. The clonotype originates from a woman in her 30s in good health and CMV-seropositive. What was sequenced was PBMCs. CDR3 sequence: CASSREGNEKLFF. In nucleotides, the CDR3 is TGTGCCAGCAGCAGGGAGGGAAATGAAAAACTGTTTTTT.